The 24 T cell receptor beta chains reported below all come from one sample, sequenced in a study of blood T cell repertoires in COVID-19. Sequencing was performed with immunoSEQ multiplex PCR; in TCRdb, only in-frame clones are kept and a portion is missing. The data contain about 290,000 clones, 80% to 90% of them singletons. The sequenced sample consisted of peripheral blood. Receptor source: a woman younger than 45 with active or convalescent COVID-19.

The CDR3 DNA reads TGTGCCAGCAGTGACTCCGACAGGGGGGAGCTGTTTTTT. Its protein is CASSDSDRGELFF. The chain combines TRBV6-4 with TRBJ2-2, with D perhaps TRBD1 (6 bases). CDR3 length: 13 residues. Germline-derived CDR1 and CDR2 are MRHNA and SNTAGT. The V and J ends lost 0 bases and 8 bases respectively, with 7 bases between them.

The chain recombines TRBV18 with TRBJ1-1; 9 bases align to TRBD1. CDR1 is KGHSH, CDR2 LQKENI, per germline. The CDR3 is 14 residues long. Unmatched junction bases numbered 3, after V lost 6 bases and J lost 1 base. The chain's CDR3 is CASSTDRGNTEAFF. Written as DNA, the CDR3 is TGTGCCAGCTCCACGGACAGGGGGAACACTGAAGCTTTCTTT. The variable domain in full, with the rest retrieved from reference TRBV18 and TRBJ1-1, is NAGVMQNPRHLVRRRGQEARLRCSPMKGHSHVYWYRQLPEEGLKFMVYLQKENIIDESGMPKERFSAEFPKEGPSILRIQQVVRGDSAAYFCASSTDRGNTEAFFGQGTRLTVV.

V usage is TRBV30 and J usage is TRBJ1-2, with 10 bases identical to TRBD1. The germline gives CDR1 GTSNPN, CDR2 SVGIG (reference sequence). This CDR3 contains 16 residues. Trimming cost V 4 bases and J 5 bases; bases outside gene matches: 13. CDR3 DNA sequence: TGTGCCTGGAACCCGCCGGGAGGGGACAGGGGATATGGCTACACCTTC. Translation: CAWNPPGGDRGYGYTF. The variable domain in full, with the rest retrieved from reference TRBV30 and TRBJ1-2, is SQTIHQWPATLVQPVGSPLSLECTVEGTSNPNLYWYRQAAGRGLQLLFYSVGIGQISSEVPQNLSASRPQDRQFILSSKKLLLSDSGFYLCAWNPPGGDRGYGYTFGSGTRLTVV.

The chain recombines TRBV21-1 with TRBJ1-3; the table names TRBD1, a call not compared with the DNA. TRBV21-1 is a documented pseudogene. The length of the CDR3 is 17 residues. CDR3 region: CASTDYRDRDNGNTIYF. CDR3 nucleotide sequence: TGTGCCAGCACCGACTACCGGGACAGGGATAATGGAAACACCATATATTTT.

The rearrangement joins TRBV6-5 to TRBJ1-5, with TRBD1 as a possible D gene (5 bases). V lost 6 bases and J lost 7, with 10 bases in between. The CDR3 loop spans 12 amino acids. Germline V gene sequence: CDR1 MNHEY, CDR2 SVGAGI. DNA for the CDR3: TGTGCCAGCAGCCAGGGTGGGCAGCCCCAGCATTTT. Its translation: CASSQGGQPQHF.

This rearrangement joins TRBV5-1 to TRBJ1-4; TRBD1 matches at 9 bases. The CDR3 runs to 16 residues. J lost 2 bases, V lost 4 bases, and 6 bases had no gene match. Germline CDR1 SGHRS, CDR2 YFSETQ. CDR3 protein: CASSVQGAPTNEKLFF. CDR3 DNA: TGCGCCAGCAGCGTACAGGGGGCGCCGACTAATGAAAAACTGTTTTTT.

There are a few counts of this clone. V usage is TRBV4-3 and J usage is TRBJ1-1; D is unresolved. CDR3 length: 16 residues. Germline assignment: CDR1 LGHNA and CDR2 YSLEER. Trimming removed 0 bases at V and 0 bases at J, with 11 bases between. DNA of the CDR3: TGCGCCAGCAGCCAAGATCCGGGGTCAATGAACACTGAAGCTTTCTTT. It translates to CASSQDPGSMNTEAFF.

The chain joins TRBV2 to TRBJ1-1, with TRBD1 matching over 9 bases. CDR3 size: 16 residues. V was clipped by 6 bases and J by 4 bases; unmatched bases: 12. CDR1 is SNHLY and CDR2 is FYNNEI in the germline V gene. CDR3 in DNA: TGTGCCAGCAGCGTCCGGAACAGGGGGCTAGGCACTGAAGCTTTCTTT. Encoded protein: CASSVRNRGLGTEAFF.

This clone was observed a single time. The chain employs TRBV5-6 and TRBJ1-5; TRBD1 is a possible D gene (5 bases). CDR1 is SGHDT, CDR2 YYEEEE, per germline. This CDR3 is built from 14 residues. The germline V and J ends were trimmed by 4 bases and 2 bases, with 10 bases remaining between them. The CDR3 loop reads CASSPSGGNQPQHF. Written as DNA, the CDR3 is TGTGCCAGCAGCCCCTCGGGGGGCAATCAGCCCCAGCATTTT.

This sequence joins TRBV10-3 and TRBJ1-2; D is unresolved. Per the germline V gene, CDR1 is ENHRY and CDR2 is SYGVKD. Trimming removed 4 bases from V and 3 bases from J, with 21 bases in between. The CDR3 spans 17 residues. In DNA, the CDR3 is TGTGCCATCAGTGGAAACAGCTACACTAGGCGACACTATGGCTACACCTTC. It specifies CAISGNSYTRRHYGYTF.

This clone was found once. The chain is built from TRBV7-2 and TRBJ2-2; 8 bases are a match to TRBD2. The V and J ends lost 2 bases and 1 base, in that order; junction bases with no gene match: 3. In germline, CDR1 is SGHTA, CDR2 FQGNSA. CDR3 length equals 16 residues. As DNA, the CDR3 is TGTGCCAGCAGCTTATACGGGGGGGTGAACACCGGGGAGCTGTTTTTT. The encoded protein is CASSLYGGVNTGELFF. The variable domain in full, completed from reference TRBV7-2 and TRBJ2-2, reads GAGVSQSPSNKVTEKGKDVELRCDPISGHTALYWYRQSLGQGLEFLIYFQGNSAPDKSGLPSDRFSAERTGGSVSTLTIQRTQQEDSAVYLCASSLYGGVNTGELFFGEGSRLTVL.

The rearrangement links TRBV2 to TRBJ1-5; D ambiguous. V was shortened by 3 bases and J by 9 bases, with 9 bases between the two germline ends. CDR3 length equals 12 residues. Germline V gives CDR1 SNHLY, CDR2 FYNNEI. CDR3 protein: CASSEEGTPQHF. DNA of the CDR3: TGTGCCAGCAGTGAGGAGGGAACGCCCCAGCATTTT.

The V and J genes are TRBV7-8 and TRBJ1-2; D is perhaps TRBD1 (6 bases). V lost 5 bases and J lost 0, with 19 bases in between. Germline CDR1 is SGHVS and CDR2 is FQNEAQ. The CDR3 length is 17 residues. The DNA for the CDR3 is TGTGCCAGCAGCCCTCCGCGACAGGCACGGGCTAACTATGGCTACACCTTC. It encodes CASSPPRQARANYGYTF. The full variable domain, with the rest looked up from reference TRBV7-8 and TRBJ1-2, is GAGVSQSPRYKVAKRGQDVALRCDPISGHVSLFWYQQALGQGPEFLTYFQNEAQLDKSGLPSDRFFAERPEGSVSTLKIQRTQQEDSAVYLCASSPPRQARANYGYTFGSGTRLTVV.

The V and J genes are TRBV20-1 and TRBJ1-5, with 8 positions matching TRBD1. With V trimmed by 3 bases and J by 4 bases, 11 bases remained unmatched. The CDR3 covers 16 residues. Germline lookup yields CDR1 DFQATT and CDR2 SNEGSKA (reference sequence). The CDR3 is CSASGGTGLINQPQHF. The CDR3 DNA reads TGCAGTGCTAGTGGCGGGACAGGACTAATTAATCAGCCCCAGCATTTT.

This chain links TRBV19 with TRBJ1-5, with D possibly matching TRBD1 (6 bases). The CDR3 sequence is 15 residues long. CDR1 and CDR2 (germline): LNHDA, SQIVND (reference sequence). V shed 5 bases and J shed 4 bases, with 15 bases lying between them. CDR3 residues: CASSVSRGENQPQHF. The CDR3 coding sequence is TGTGCCAGTAGTGTTTCCAGGGGAGAAAATCAGCCCCAGCATTTT.

V usage is TRBV3-1 (or the pseudogene TRBV3-2) and J usage is TRBJ2-5; 14 nucleotides line up with TRBD2. CDR3 length: 16 amino acids. V gave up 4 bases and J gave up 2 bases; unmatched junction bases: 3. Germline V gene sequence: CDR1 LGHDT, CDR2 YNNKEL (reference sequence). The DNA of the CDR3 is TGTGCCAGCAGCCCTGGGACTAGCGGGAGACAAGAGACCCAGTACTTC. Encoded protein: CASSPGTSGRQETQYF.

The chain has TRBV19 and TRBJ2-1; TRBD2 might be the D (6 bases). Trimming cost V 6 bases and J 3 bases, with 12 bases left between them. The CDR3 length is 14 residues. Germline V gene data show CDR1 as LNHDA and CDR2 as SQIVND (reference sequence). The CDR3 loop is CASRRAGLYNEQFF. The CDR3 coding sequence is TGTGCCAGTAGAAGGGCGGGGCTCTACAATGAGCAGTTCTTC.

This chain uses TRBV30 with TRBJ1-5; D is possibly TRBD1 (5 bases). The CDR3 has 13 amino acids. From germline, CDR1 is GTSNPN and CDR2 SVGIG (reference sequence). With 2 bases removed from V and 5 bases from J, the gap between germline ends came to 10 bases. The CDR3 loop reads CAWSIRGDQPQHF. The CDR3 DNA reads as TGTGCCTGGAGTATAAGGGGCGATCAGCCCCAGCATTTT.

CDR3 in DNA: TGTGCCAGCAGTTTCGGGAACCAAGAGACCCAGTACTTC. Encoded protein: CASSFGNQETQYF. The chain combines TRBV12-3 or TRBV12-4 with TRBJ2-5; D is possibly TRBD2 (5 bases). The CDR3 loop spans 13 amino acids. Trimming shortened V by 3 bases and J by 0 bases, and 5 bases separated the two germline ends.

V usage is TRBV5-5 and J usage is TRBJ1-3, with 7 bases fitting TRBD1. Germline V gives CDR1 SGHKS, CDR2 YYEKEE (reference sequence). There are 14 residues in the CDR3. Germline trimming cut 5 bases from V and 2 bases from J; bases unmatched to any gene: 4. The CDR3 region is CASRRGQPGNTIYF. CDR3 DNA sequence: TGTGCCAGCAGACGGGGACAGCCTGGAAACACCATATATTTT.

The rearrangement joins TRBV19 to TRBJ2-2, with D possibly being TRBD1 (5 bases). The CDR3 covers 15 residues. From germline, CDR1 is LNHDA and CDR2 SQIVND (reference sequence). V lost 4 bases, J lost 5 bases, and 14 bases lay in between. This CDR3 reads CASSTSSRQTGELFF. For the CDR3, the DNA is TGTGCCAGTAGTACCTCCTCCCGACAGACCGGGGAGCTGTTTTTT.

The CDR3 protein is CASRTLAGNTIYF. Written as DNA, the CDR3 is TGTGCCAGCAGGACTTTAGCTGGAAACACCATATATTTT. The rearrangement links TRBV28 to TRBJ1-3; no definite D call. Germline loops: CDR1 MDHEN, CDR2 SYDVKM. Trimming took off 6 bases at V and 2 bases at J, with 8 bases between the two ends. The CDR3 is made up of 13 amino acids.

V gene TRBV3-1 (or the pseudogene TRBV3-2) combines with J gene TRBJ1-6; 7 bases match TRBD1. Germline-derived CDR1 and CDR2 are LGHDT and YNNKEL (reference sequence). The CDR3 loop spans 17 amino acids. Germline trimming cut 0 bases from V and 6 bases from J; bases unmatched to any gene: 8. CDR3 amino acids: CASSQERRTGFNSPLHF. DNA of the CDR3: TGTGCCAGCAGCCAAGAAAGGCGGACAGGTTTTAATTCACCCCTCCACTTT.

This chain connects TRBV5-1 to TRBJ1-1; 7 bases are shared with TRBD1. J lost 3 bases, V lost 0 bases, and 2 bases had no gene match. Germline V CDR1 and CDR2: SGHRS, YFSETQ. The CDR3 consists of 14 residues. This CDR3 is CASSLEQGYTEAFF. CDR3 in DNA: TGCGCCAGCAGCTTGGAACAGGGGTACACTGAAGCTTTCTTT.